This TCR beta chain was documented in a study of Tregs in tolerant kidney transplant recipients. Germline CDR1 SGHTA, CDR2 FQGTGA. This CDR3 is 14 amino acids long. Trimming removed 10 bases at V and 2 bases at J, with 14 bases between. Concerning this clone: Its antigen remains unidentified.

This table comes from immunoSEQ multiplex PCR, and its TCRdb copy is limited to in-frame clones, with some not included. This repertoire shows 110,000 or so clones, 85% to 95% found once; its top ten account for more than 0.45%. Findings of the study overall: Biological reproducibility was not directly addressed in this study. Activated donor B cell expansion appeared to reveal the most relevant donor-specific TCRbeta repertoire.

The V and J genes are TRBV7-3 and TRBJ2-2, with TRBD1 as a possible D gene (7 bases). The sequenced sample was CD4+ T cells from blood. This sequence originates from a human donor in good health. The chain's CDR3 is CATRGDSNTGELFF. DNA of the CDR3: TGTGCCACGCGCGGGGACAGCAACACCGGGGAGCTGTTTTTT.